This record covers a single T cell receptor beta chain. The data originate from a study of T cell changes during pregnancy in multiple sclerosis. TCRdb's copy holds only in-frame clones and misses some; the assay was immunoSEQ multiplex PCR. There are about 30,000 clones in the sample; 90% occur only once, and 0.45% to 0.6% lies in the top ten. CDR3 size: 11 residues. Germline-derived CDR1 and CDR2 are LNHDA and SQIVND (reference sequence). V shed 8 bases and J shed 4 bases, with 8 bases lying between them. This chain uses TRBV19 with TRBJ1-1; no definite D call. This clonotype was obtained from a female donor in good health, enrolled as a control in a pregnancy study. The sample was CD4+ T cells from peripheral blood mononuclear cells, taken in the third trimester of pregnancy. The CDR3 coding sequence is TGTGCCAGTGCCGAGGGCACTGAAGCTTTCTTT. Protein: CASAEGTEAFF.